Sequencing of this T cell receptor (beta chain) was carried out in a study of T cell responses to AZD1222 COVID-19 vaccine. Whole-study findings and limits: Spike-spanning, vaccine-associated CD4 TCRs were dominant at 160-218 and 743-854. Epitopes outside B.1.351 and B.1.1.7 mutated regions reportedly drew nearly half of spike TCRs.

Trimming took off 5 bases at V and 5 bases at J, with 14 bases between the two ends. The germline gives CDR1 SGHDT, CDR2 YYEEEE. The CDR3 sequence is 15 residues long. Sequencing was performed with immunoSEQ multiplex PCR; in TCRdb, only in-frame clones are kept and a portion is missing. The sample has roughly 130,000 clones, about 90% seen once. About this clone itself: Its antigen is not identified.

The sample consisted of peripheral blood, taken 28 days after the second AZD1222 dose. This chain links TRBV5-6 with TRBJ1-6; no reliable D call. The receptor comes from an adult who received the AZD1222 COVID-19 vaccine. CDR3 residues: CASSRPQTNNSPLHF. The DNA for the CDR3 is TGTGCCAGCAGTCGACCGCAGACGAATAATTCACCCCTCCACTTT.